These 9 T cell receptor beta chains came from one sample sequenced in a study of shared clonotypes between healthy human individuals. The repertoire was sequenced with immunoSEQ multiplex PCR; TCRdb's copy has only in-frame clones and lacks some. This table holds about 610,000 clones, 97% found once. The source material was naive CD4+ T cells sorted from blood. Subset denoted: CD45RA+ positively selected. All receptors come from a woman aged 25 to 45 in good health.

As DNA, the CDR3 is TGTGCCAGCTCACCACAGGGAGTCAGAGTCGGTGGCTACACCTTC. It codes for CASSPQGVRVGGYTF. V is TRBV18 and J is TRBJ1-2; no reliable D call. V gave up 1 base and J gave up 7 bases, with 16 bases separating them. CDR1 is KGHSH, CDR2 LQKENI, per germline. The CDR3 is 15 amino acids.

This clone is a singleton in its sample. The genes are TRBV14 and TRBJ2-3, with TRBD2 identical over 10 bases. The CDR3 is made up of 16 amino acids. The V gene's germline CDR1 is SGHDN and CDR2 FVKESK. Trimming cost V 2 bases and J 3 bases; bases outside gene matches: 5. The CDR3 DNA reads TGTGCCAGCAGCCAAACTAGCGGGATTTCGACAGATACGCAGTATTTT. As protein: CASSQTSGISTDTQYF.

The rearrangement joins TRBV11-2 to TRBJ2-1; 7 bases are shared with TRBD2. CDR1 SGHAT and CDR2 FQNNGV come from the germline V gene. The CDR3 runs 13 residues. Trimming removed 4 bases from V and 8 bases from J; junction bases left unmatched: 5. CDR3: CASSWGGVDEQFF. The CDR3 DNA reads TGTGCCAGCAGCTGGGGAGGGGTGGATGAGCAGTTCTTC. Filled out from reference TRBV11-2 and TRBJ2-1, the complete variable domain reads EAGVAQSPRYKIIEKRQSVAFWCNPISGHATLYWYQQILGQGPKLLIQFQNNGVVDDSQLPKDRFSAERLKGVDSTLKIQPAKLEDSAVYLCASSWGGVDEQFFGPGTRLTVL.

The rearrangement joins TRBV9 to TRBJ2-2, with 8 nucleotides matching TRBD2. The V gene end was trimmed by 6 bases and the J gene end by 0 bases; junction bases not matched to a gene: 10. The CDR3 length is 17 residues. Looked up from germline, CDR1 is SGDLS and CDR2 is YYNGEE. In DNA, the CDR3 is TGTGCCAGCACCTCGACGGGGGGGCGAACGAACACCGGGGAGCTGTTTTTT. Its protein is CASTSTGGRTNTGELFF.

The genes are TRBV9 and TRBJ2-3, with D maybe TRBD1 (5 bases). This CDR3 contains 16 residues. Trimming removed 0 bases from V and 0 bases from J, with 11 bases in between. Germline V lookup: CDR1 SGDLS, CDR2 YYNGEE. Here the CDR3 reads CASSVGVRASTDTQYF. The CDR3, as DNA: TGTGCCAGCAGCGTAGGAGTCAGGGCCAGCACAGATACGCAGTATTTT. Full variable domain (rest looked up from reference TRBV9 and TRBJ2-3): DSGVTQTPKHLITATGQRVTLRCSPRSGDLSVYWYQQSLDQGLQFLIQYYNGEERAKGNILERFSAQQFPDLHSELNLSSLELGDSALYFCASSVGVRASTDTQYFGPGTRLTVL.

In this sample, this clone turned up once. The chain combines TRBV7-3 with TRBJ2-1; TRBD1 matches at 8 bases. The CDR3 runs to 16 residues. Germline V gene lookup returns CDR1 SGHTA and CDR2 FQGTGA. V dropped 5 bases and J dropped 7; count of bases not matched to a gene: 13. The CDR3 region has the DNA TGTGCCAGCAGCCCAGAACTAGGACAGGGTTCGAATGAGCAGTTCTTC. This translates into CASSPELGQGSNEQFF.

This chain's CDR3 is CASSPGLFDEQFF. The CDR3 DNA is TGTGCCAGCAGCCCTGGCTTATTCGATGAGCAGTTCTTC. J is TRBJ2-1 and V is TRBV7-2; D is ambiguous. Germline loops: CDR1 SGHTA, CDR2 FQGNSA. The V and J ends lost 5 bases and 8 bases respectively, with 13 bases between them. This CDR3 is built from 13 residues.

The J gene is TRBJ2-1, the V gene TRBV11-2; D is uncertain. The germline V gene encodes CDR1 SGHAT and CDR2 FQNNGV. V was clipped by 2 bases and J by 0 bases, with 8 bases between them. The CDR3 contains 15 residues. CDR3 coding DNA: TGTGCCAGCAGCTTAAGGTCTAGCTCCTACAATGAGCAGTTCTTC. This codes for CASSLRSSSYNEQFF.

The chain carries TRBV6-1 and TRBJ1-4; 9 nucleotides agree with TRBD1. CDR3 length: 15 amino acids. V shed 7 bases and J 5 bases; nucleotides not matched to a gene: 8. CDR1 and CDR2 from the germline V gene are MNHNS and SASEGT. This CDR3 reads CASTSTGGPNEKLFF. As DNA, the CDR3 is TGTGCCAGCACCTCGACAGGGGGTCCGAATGAAAAACTGTTTTTT.